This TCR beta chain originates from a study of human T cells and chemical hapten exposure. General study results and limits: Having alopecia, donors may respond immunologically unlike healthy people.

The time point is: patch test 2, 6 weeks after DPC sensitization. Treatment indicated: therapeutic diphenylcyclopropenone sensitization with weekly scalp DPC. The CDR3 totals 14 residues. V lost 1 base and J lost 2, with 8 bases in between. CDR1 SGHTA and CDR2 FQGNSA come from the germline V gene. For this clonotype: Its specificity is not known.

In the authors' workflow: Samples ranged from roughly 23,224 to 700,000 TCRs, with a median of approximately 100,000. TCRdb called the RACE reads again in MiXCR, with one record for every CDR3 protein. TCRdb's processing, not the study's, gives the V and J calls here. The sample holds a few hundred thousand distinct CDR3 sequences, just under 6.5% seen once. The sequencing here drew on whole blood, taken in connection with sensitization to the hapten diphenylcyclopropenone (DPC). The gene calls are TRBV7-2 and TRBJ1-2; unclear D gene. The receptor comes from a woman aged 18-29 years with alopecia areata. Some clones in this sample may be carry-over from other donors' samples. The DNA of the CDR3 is TGTGCCAGCAGCTTAGTGGGAGGGAACTATGGCTACACCTTC. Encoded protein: CASSLVGGNYGYTF. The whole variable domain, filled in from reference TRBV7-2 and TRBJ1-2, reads GAGVSQSPSNKVTEKGKDVELRCDPISGHTALYWYRQSLGQGLEFLIYFQGNSAPDKSGLPSDRFSAERTGGSVSTLTIQRTQQEDSAVYLCASSLVGGNYGYTFGSGTRLTVV.